The clone carrying this T cell receptor (beta chain) was seen only a few times. Antigen unknown. One junction end does not reproduce the germline sequence, and a read error may be involved. This record comes from a study of post-analysis software for immune sequencing data. The wider study: Relapsing-remitting, secondary progressive and progressive-relapsing forms made up the multiple sclerosis disease courses. Regarding the study as a whole: TRBV segments more frequent in patients than in controls numbered five and included TRBV5-6, TRBV5-1 and TRBV20-1.

Per the germline V gene, CDR1 is LGHNA and CDR2 is YNFKEQ. This CDR3 is 16 amino acids long. Unique molecular identifiers were carried by the TCR beta cDNA libraries. cDNA molecules numbering around 450,000 came from about 0.94 to 9.7 million T cells. TCRdb called the PCR reads again in MiXCR, with one record for every CDR3 protein. The sample gives roughly 200,000 distinct CDR3 sequences, 25% to 30% of which show up once; 3% to 3.5% is in the top ten. The specimen was blood. This receptor was taken from a girl aged 2-17 years with multiple sclerosis. V usage is TRBV4-2 and J usage is TRBJ1-5; no reliable D call. The CDR3 region has the DNA TGTGCCAGCAACCAAGAGTACCGGGGAGTAAATCAGCCCCAGCATTTT. It encodes CASNQEYRGVNQPQHF.